Each of the 14 T cell receptor beta chains below was sequenced from the same sample in a study of early T cells in non-severe SARS-CoV-2 infection. TCRdb re-called the 5' RACE reads through MiXCR, storing one row per CDR3 protein. This table holds 50,000 to 70,000 distinct CDR3 sequences, 8.5% to 10% found once. What was sequenced was whole blood. Receptors were obtained from an adult who was a healthcare worker with PCR-confirmed SARS-CoV-2 infection or an uninfected control (not recorded which).

CDR3 sequence: CASSPKRSNSPLHF. The CDR3 bases are TGTGCCAGCAGTCCCAAAAGGAGTAATTCACCCCTCCACTTT. This chain uses TRBV2 with TRBJ1-6, with no clear D. CDR1 and CDR2 (germline): SNHLY, FYNNEI. This CDR3 region has 14 residues. V was clipped by 5 bases and J by 6 bases, with 11 bases between them.

There are many counts of this clonotype. The rearrangement joins TRBV5-6 to TRBJ2-7; D is possibly TRBD2 (5 bases). Trimming left V 1 base short and J 4 bases short, with 12 bases between. The CDR3 runs 14 residues. Germline CDR1 reads SGHDT; CDR2 reads YYEEEE. The CDR3 spells CASSLLSGKYEQYF. CDR3 sequence (DNA): TGTGCCAGCAGCTTGTTGTCGGGGAAGTACGAGCAGTACTTC. Full variable domain (rest looked up from reference TRBV5-6 and TRBJ2-7): DAGVTQSPTHLIKTRGQQVTLRCSPKSGHDTVSWYQQALGQGPQFIFQYYEEEERQRGNFPDRFSGHQFPNYSSELNVNALLLGDSALYLCASSLLSGKYEQYFGPGTRLTVT.

The chain joins TRBV29-1 to TRBJ2-1; the D gene is possibly TRBD1 (5 bases). The CDR3 length is 16 residues. Germline-derived CDR1 and CDR2 are SQVTM and ANQGSEA. V was shortened by 3 bases and J by 6 bases, with 21 bases between the two germline ends. The CDR3 protein is CSVEKIGAELSNEQFF. The DNA for the CDR3 is TGCAGCGTTGAGAAAATAGGGGCAGAACTTAGCAATGAGCAGTTCTTC.

This clonotype has at least ten counts. This chain uses TRBV6-5 with TRBJ2-7, with TRBD1 matching 7 bases. Trimming took 6 bases from V and 2 from J; bases not matched to a gene: 7. The CDR3 has 14 residues. Germline V gene data show CDR1 as MNHEY and CDR2 as SVGAGI. CDR3 nucleotides: TGTGCCAGCAGAGAGGGGACAGTTCCCTACGAGCAGTACTTC. Translating it yields CASREGTVPYEQYF.

A few counts support this clonotype. J is TRBJ2-4 and V is TRBV7-9; D perhaps matches TRBD2 (6 bases). The germline CDR1 and CDR2 sequences are SEHNR and FQNEAQ (reference sequence). This CDR3 has 17 residues. V was shortened by 1 base and J by 9 bases, with 22 bases between the two germline ends. CDR3 coding DNA: TGTGCCAGCAGCTTAGTGGGACGGGAGAGACAGAACGGCATTCAGTACTTC. Its translation: CASSLVGRERQNGIQYF.

This clonotype has a count of ten or more. The chain couples TRBV10-3 to TRBJ2-3; D uncertain. This CDR3 comprises 19 residues. Germline values: CDR1 ENHRY, CDR2 SYGVKD. V lost 3 bases, J lost 7 bases, and 29 bases lay in between. CDR3 sequence: CAISELNKGNPSLHHTQYF. CDR3 coding DNA: TGTGCCATCAGTGAACTCAACAAGGGCAATCCGTCACTACACCATACGCAGTATTTT.

CDR3 amino acids: CASSRQGTSTGELFF. The CDR3 DNA follows: TGTGCCAGCAGTAGACAGGGGACCTCCACCGGGGAGCTGTTTTTT. The rearrangement links TRBV6-1 to TRBJ2-2, with 8 positions matching TRBD1. Trimming took 5 bases from V and 4 from J; bases not matched to a gene: 6. The CDR3 consists of 15 residues. The germline V gene encodes CDR1 MNHNS and CDR2 SASEGT.

Ten or more counts support this clonotype. The genes are TRBV20-1 and TRBJ2-1; maybe TRBD1 (6 bases). Germline assignment: CDR1 DFQATT and CDR2 SNEGSKA (reference sequence). The CDR3 sequence is 13 residues long. V shed 3 bases and J shed 15 bases, with 21 bases lying between them. This CDR3 reads CSASPPGTPKRFF. CDR3 bases: TGCAGTGCTAGCCCTCCCGGGACACCGAAGAGGTTCTTC.

This clonotype showed up many times. The V call is TRBV18, the J call TRBJ1-1; the D gene is possibly TRBD1 (6 bases). Germline V gene lookup returns CDR1 KGHSH and CDR2 LQKENI. The CDR3 sequence is 13 residues long. The V gene lost 6 bases and the J gene lost 6 bases, with 14 bases spanning the gap. Here the CDR3 reads CASSPRGIAEAFF. The CDR3, as DNA: TGTGCCAGCTCCCCCAGGGGAATCGCTGAAGCTTTCTTT.

This clonotype showed up just a few times. The chain carries TRBV28 and TRBJ2-7; D remains ambiguous. Trimming removed 4 bases at V and 1 base at J, with 5 bases between. The CDR3 length is 12 residues. Per germline, CDR1 MDHEN and CDR2 SYDVKM. The CDR3 reads CASSSGSYEQYF. The CDR3 DNA reads TGTGCCAGCAGTTCAGGTTCCTACGAGCAGTACTTC. The whole variable domain, filled in from reference TRBV28 and TRBJ2-7, reads DVKVTQSSRYLVKRTGEKVFLECVQDMDHENMFWYRQDPGLGLRLIYFSYDVKMKEKGDIPEGYSVSREKKERFSLILESASTNQTSMYLCASSSGSYEQYFGPGTRLTVT.

This clonotype was recorded many times. The chain's CDR3 is CASRPVGSNQPQHF. CDR3 coding DNA: TGTGCCAGCAGACCCGTGGGTAGCAATCAGCCCCAGCATTTT. The chain employs TRBV6-2 or TRBV6-3 and TRBJ1-5; D remains unclear. The CDR3 contains 14 residues. V was clipped by 6 bases and J by 0 bases, with 9 bases between them. Germline V CDR1 and CDR2: MNHEY, SVGEGT.

This clonotype was detected many times. This chain links TRBV7-2 with TRBJ2-7; the D is unclear. The germline CDR1 and CDR2 sequences are SGHTA and FQGNSA. This CDR3 is 13 amino acids long. Trimming stripped 3 bases from V and 6 bases from J, with 12 bases between. The CDR3 DNA follows: TGTGCCAGCAGCTTGGGCCCCTCGCGCGAGCAGTACTTC. It codes for CASSLGPSREQYF.

J is TRBJ2-1 and V is TRBV28, with a possible D match to TRBD2 (5 bases). V was cut by 0 bases and J by 2 bases, with 8 bases left in between. Germline lookup yields CDR1 MDHEN and CDR2 SYDVKM. The CDR3 has 15 residues. The CDR3 region has the DNA TGTGCCAGCAGTTTATGGGGGAGCACCTACAATGAGCAGTTCTTC. The encoded protein is CASSLWGSTYNEQFF.

At least ten counts were recorded for this clonotype. This chain links TRBV7-2 with TRBJ2-7; either TRBD1 or TRBD2 may fit D (7 bases each). V gave up 5 bases and J gave up 6 bases, with 29 bases separating them. The germline V gene has CDR1 SGHTA and CDR2 FQGNSA. The CDR3 runs 18 residues. In DNA form, the CDR3 reads TGTGCCAGCAGCAAAAACCGAGCGGGACAGAAATTTCCAGTCGAGCAGTACTTC. Translating it yields CASSKNRAGQKFPVEQYF.